This TCR beta chain was profiled in a study of OX40 agonist ivuxolimab in advanced cancers. Across the whole study: An agonistic anti-OX40 (CD134) antibody, ivuxolimab, was used to treat the patients. One patient with hepatocellular carcinoma and two with cutaneous melanoma, three in all, had partial responses.

Profiling relied on immunoSEQ multiplex PCR, and the TCRdb table lists in-frame clones only, not all of them. The table records some 41,000 clones, approximately 85% of them present only once. Germline V gene data show CDR1 as LNHDA and CDR2 as SQIVND (reference sequence). The CDR3 consists of 13 residues. With 1 base clipped from V and 5 bases from J, the junction kept 0 bases outside the gene matches. The TCR comes from an adult with an advanced solid tumor such as melanoma, head and neck, liver or kidney cancer. This chain uses TRBV19 with TRBJ2-7; 9 bases line up with TRBD1. The specimen comprised CD4+ or CD8+ T cells sorted from blood, sampled in a trial of the OX40 agonist ivuxolimab. The CDR3 DNA follows: TGTGCCAGTAGTATAGGGACAGGGGACGAGCAGTACTTC. Its protein is CASSIGTGDEQYF.